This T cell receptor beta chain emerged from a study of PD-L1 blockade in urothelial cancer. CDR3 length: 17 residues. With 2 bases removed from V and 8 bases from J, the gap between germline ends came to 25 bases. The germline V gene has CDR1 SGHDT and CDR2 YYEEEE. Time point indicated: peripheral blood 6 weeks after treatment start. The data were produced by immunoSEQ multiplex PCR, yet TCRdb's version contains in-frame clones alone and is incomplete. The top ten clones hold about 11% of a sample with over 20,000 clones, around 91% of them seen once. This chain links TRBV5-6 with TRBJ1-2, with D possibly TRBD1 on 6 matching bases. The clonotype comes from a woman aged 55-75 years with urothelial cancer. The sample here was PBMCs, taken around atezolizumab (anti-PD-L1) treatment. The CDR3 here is CASSFRPGIREGDGYTF. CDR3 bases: TGTGCCAGCAGCTTTAGGCCCGGGATAAGAGAGGGGGACGGCTACACCTTC.